The 10 T cell receptor beta chains reported below all come from one sample, sequenced in a study of cytomegalovirus exposure and HLA in healthy donors. PCR primers comprised 60 Vbeta and 13 Jbeta primers. Data came from immunoSEQ multiplex PCR; TCRdb stores just in-frame clones and leaves some out. The sample lists 100,000 to 130,000 clones, approximately 74% occurring once. Source material: PBMCs. These receptors were taken from a woman between 35 and 50 years old in good health and CMV-seropositive.

The chain joins TRBV7-9 to TRBJ2-7, with 9 bases lining up with TRBD1. Germline V lookup: CDR1 SEHNR, CDR2 FQNEAQ (reference sequence). Unmatched junction bases numbered 4, after V lost 4 bases and J lost 6 bases. CDR3 size: 13 residues. This CDR3 reads CASSSTGGGEQYF. The CDR3 region has the DNA TGTGCCAGCAGCTCGACAGGGGGTGGCGAGCAGTACTTC.

This chain connects TRBV30 to TRBJ1-2; weak D call: TRBD1 (6 bases). The CDR3 sequence is 15 residues long. V was shortened by 0 bases and J by 3 bases, with 14 bases between the two germline ends. CDR1 and CDR2 (germline): GTSNPN, SVGIG (reference sequence). The CDR3 DNA reads TGTGCCTGGAGTGTAGAGCCCACAGGGTACTATGGCTACACCTTC. It codes for CAWSVEPTGYYGYTF.

This clone was detected only a few times. The genes are TRBV6-5 and TRBJ1-4; possible D gene TRBD1, 6 bases. Germline assignment: CDR1 MNHEY and CDR2 SVGAGI. The CDR3 has 12 residues. Trimming removed 6 bases from V and 8 bases from J, with 10 bases in between. As DNA, the CDR3 is TGTGCCAGCAGAACCGGGACAGAAAAACTGTTTTTT. This translates into CASRTGTEKLFF.

This clone was seen only once. The V gene is TRBV30, the J gene TRBJ2-2, with 14 bases matching TRBD2. CDR1 is GTSNPN and CDR2 is SVGIG in the germline V gene (reference sequence). With V trimmed by 6 bases and J by 4 bases, 10 bases remained unmatched. This CDR3 contains 17 residues. This CDR3 reads CACRGLAGDQITGELFF. The CDR3 DNA sequence: TGTGCCTGCCGGGGACTAGCGGGGGATCAGATCACCGGGGAGCTGTTTTTT.

CDR3 in amino acids: CASRSRDRASYEQYF. The CDR3 bases are TGCGCCAGCAGATCCCGGGACAGGGCGTCCTACGAGCAGTACTTC. The V and J genes are TRBV5-1 and TRBJ2-7, with 9 bases identical to TRBD1. V was pared by 5 bases and J by 1 base, with 7 bases of the junction left unmatched. Germline loops: CDR1 SGHRS, CDR2 YFSETQ. This CDR3 contains 15 residues.

This clone was counted only a few times. The J gene is TRBJ2-7, the V gene TRBV28; unclear D gene. The CDR3 loop spans 12 amino acids. From germline, CDR1 is MDHEN and CDR2 SYDVKM. With 3 bases removed from V and 3 bases from J, the gap between germline ends came to 6 bases. The CDR3, as DNA: TGTGCCAGCAGTTTTGAGGACTACGAGCAGTACTTC. Translation: CASSFEDYEQYF.

This sequence joins TRBV10-3 and TRBJ1-6; TRBD1 agrees at 7 bases. CDR3 size: 15 residues. Germline trimming cut 5 bases from V and 9 bases from J; bases unmatched to any gene: 10. CDR1 and CDR2 (germline): ENHRY, SYGVKD. DNA for the CDR3: TGTGCCATCAGTCCTCTACAGGGGTTAAGTTCACCCCTCCACTTT. Translating it yields CAISPLQGLSSPLHF.

This clone was observed a handful of times. This sequence joins TRBV19 and TRBJ2-1, with a possible D match to TRBD1 (6 bases). The germline CDR1 and CDR2 sequences are LNHDA and SQIVND (reference sequence). Trimming took off 5 bases at V and 6 bases at J, with 11 bases between the two ends. This CDR3 contains 13 residues. The CDR3 sequence: CASSAQGFNEQFF. The CDR3 nucleotides are TGTGCCAGTAGTGCACAGGGTTTCAATGAGCAGTTCTTC.

The V call is TRBV13, the J call TRBJ1-5, with unresolved D. Trimming removed 5 bases from V and 9 bases from J, with 17 bases in between. The CDR3 is 14 amino acids. The V gene's germline CDR1 is PRHDT and CDR2 FYEKMQ (reference sequence). This CDR3 is CASSPPALAGPQHF. The CDR3 DNA sequence: TGTGCCAGCAGCCCCCCGGCTTTGGCAGGGCCCCAGCATTTT. Based on the CDR3 plus reference TRBV13 and TRBJ1-5, the full variable domain is AAGVIQSPRHLIKEKRETATLKCYPIPRHDTVYWYQQGPGQDPQFLISFYEKMQSDKGSIPDRFSAQQFSDYHSELNMSSLELGDSALYFCASSPPALAGPQHFGDGTRLSIL.

The V gene is TRBV9, the J gene TRBJ1-1, with D tentatively TRBD1 (6 bases). The germline V gene encodes CDR1 SGDLS and CDR2 YYNGEE. Trimming took 2 bases from V and 5 from J, leaving 16 bases between them. The CDR3 runs to 15 residues. The CDR3 reads CASSVGGTQGTEAFF. The CDR3 nucleotides read TGTGCCAGCAGCGTGGGGGGGACACAAGGAACTGAAGCTTTCTTT.